This T cell receptor (beta chain) was captured by sequencing in a study of blood T cell repertoires in COVID-19. Whole-study context: The samples span acute and convalescent COVID-19 from the United States, Italy and Spain. T cells, B-cell-depleted T cells, or PBMCs supplied cDNA or gDNA.

There are a few counts of this clone. Authors' processing steps: Amplification from reference gene primers served as the basis for estimated nucleated cell counts. Assay: immunoSEQ multiplex PCR; the TCRdb copy retains only in-frame clones and omits some. That table is the source of V, J and clone size, and D and trimming were worked out from the DNA. The sample shows some 370,000 clones, around 87% of them seen only once. Seattle patients were enrolled while actively infected and followed longitudinally. Sequencing was done on a sample of peripheral blood. This TCR came from a woman in her 30s with COVID-19, enrolled during active disease.

This CDR3 is CASSLGTNQPQHF. The CDR3 region has the DNA TGTGCCAGCAGCTTGGGCACCAATCAGCCCCAGCATTTT. J is TRBJ1-5 and V is TRBV11-2; no firm D call. From germline, CDR1 is SGHAT and CDR2 FQNNGV. The CDR3 extends over 13 amino acids. Trimming stripped 3 bases from V and 3 bases from J, with 6 bases between.